The next 28 T cell receptor beta chains were all read from a single sample in a study of blood T cell repertoires in COVID-19. Sequencing was performed with immunoSEQ multiplex PCR; in TCRdb, only in-frame clones are kept and a portion is missing. The table shows around 130,000 clones, with about 88% occurring only once. The sample consisted of PBMCs or T cells enriched from blood (not recorded which). These receptors came from a man aged 35 to 55 with acute COVID-19.

The rearrangement joins TRBV18 to TRBJ1-3; tentative D call: TRBD1 (5 bases). The germline gives CDR1 KGHSH, CDR2 LQKENI. V lost 6 bases and J 3 bases, leaving 15 bases between the germline ends. There are 15 residues in the CDR3. The CDR3 sequence: CASSPRGGIGNTIYF. The DNA of the CDR3 is TGTGCCAGCTCCCCTAGGGGAGGGATTGGAAACACCATATATTTT.

This clone was picked up a small number of times. The chain combines TRBV12-3 or TRBV12-4 with TRBJ1-5; D call uncertain. The CDR3 totals 13 residues. V was trimmed by 3 bases and J by 6 bases, leaving 9 bases between them. The CDR3 spells CASSFGESQPQHF. CDR3 sequence (DNA): TGTGCCAGCAGTTTCGGGGAAAGTCAGCCCCAGCATTTT.

The chain uses TRBV3-1 (or the pseudogene TRBV3-2) and TRBJ2-1; 12 bases line up with TRBD2. The CDR3 covers 15 residues. V lost 1 base, J lost 6 bases, and 1 base stayed unmatched. Germline loops: CDR1 LGHDT, CDR2 YNNKEL (reference sequence). This CDR3 reads CASSQGLAGVNEQFF. DNA for the CDR3: TGTGCCAGCAGCCAAGGACTAGCGGGAGTCAATGAGCAGTTCTTC.

The chain has TRBV3-1 (or the pseudogene TRBV3-2) and TRBJ2-7; 7 nucleotides agree with TRBD1. From germline, CDR1 is LGHDT and CDR2 YNNKEL (reference sequence). The V gene end was trimmed by 4 bases and the J gene end by 3 bases; junction bases not matched to a gene: 9. The CDR3 length is 15 residues. The CDR3 region has the DNA TGTGCCAGCAGCCTCGATCCTGACAGGGACTACGAGCAGTACTTC. This translates into CASSLDPDRDYEQYF.

The CDR3 is CASSLGPGQDGEQYF. In DNA, the CDR3 is TGTGCCAGCAGCTTGGGCCCAGGACAGGATGGCGAGCAGTACTTC. The chain links TRBV5-8 to TRBJ2-7, with 7 bases fitting TRBD1. J gave up 6 bases and V 0 bases, and 9 bases lay outside the gene matches. CDR3 length: 15 amino acids. Germline V gene lookup returns CDR1 SGHTS and CDR2 YDEGEE.

The chain recombines TRBV27 with TRBJ1-1; D is unresolved. The CDR3 sequence is 13 residues long. The V gene's germline CDR1 is MNHEY and CDR2 SMNVEV (reference sequence). Trimming left V 2 bases short and J 4 bases short, with 8 bases between. CDR3 DNA: TGTGCCAGCAGTTTAGGGTCGGGCACTGAAGCTTTCTTT. It specifies CASSLGSGTEAFF.

The rearrangement joins TRBV21-1 to TRBJ1-1; no DNA check was done on the table's D call, TRBD1. TRBV21-1 counts as a pseudogene. The CDR3 runs 15 residues. The CDR3 coding sequence is TGTGCCAGCAGCAAACGACAGGGTTGCGGCACTGAAGCTTTCTTT. This codes for CASSKRQGCGTEAFF.

V usage is TRBV27 and J usage is TRBJ2-3, with 10 bases lining up with TRBD1. The junction had 7 bases not matched to a gene; V was cut back by 8 bases and J by 5 bases. CDR1 and CDR2 (germline): MNHEY, SMNVEV (reference sequence). The CDR3 totals 14 residues. The CDR3: CASGGTGVQDTQYF. CDR3 bases: TGTGCCAGCGGTGGGACAGGGGTGCAAGATACGCAGTATTTT.

As DNA, the CDR3 is TGTGCCAGCAGCGCCCGCGGAGGCGGGGAGCTGTTTTTT. It yields the protein CASSARGGGELFF. V usage is TRBV9 and J usage is TRBJ2-2; possibly TRBD2 for D (5 bases). The CDR3 extends over 13 amino acids. Germline V gives CDR1 SGDLS, CDR2 YYNGEE. V shed 3 bases and J shed 7 bases, with 10 bases lying between them. Variable domain in full (rest from reference TRBV9 and TRBJ2-2): DSGVTQTPKHLITATGQRVTLRCSPRSGDLSVYWYQQSLDQGLQFLIQYYNGEERAKGNILERFSAQQFPDLHSELNLSSLELGDSALYFCASSARGGGELFFGEGSRLTVL.

This chain links TRBV5-8 with TRBJ1-5; D call uncertain. In germline, CDR1 is SGHTS, CDR2 YDEGEE. CDR3 length: 15 amino acids. V lost 0 bases and J lost 4, with 11 bases in between. Here the CDR3 DNA reads TGTGCCAGCAGCTTGGCGGGAACCCTTAATCAGCCCCAGCATTTT. Translating gives CASSLAGTLNQPQHF.

This rearrangement joins TRBV29-1 to TRBJ2-1; the match to TRBD2 covers 8 bases. This CDR3 spans 13 amino acids. After removal of 8 bases from V and 0 bases from J, the junction contained 3 bases not matched to a gene. In germline, CDR1 is SQVTM, CDR2 ANQGSEA. CDR3 in amino acids: CSLAGGSYNEQFF. In DNA, the CDR3 is TGCAGCCTCGCGGGGGGCTCCTACAATGAGCAGTTCTTC.

This chain links TRBV11-1 with TRBJ2-1; 9 bases line up with TRBD2. Germline CDR1 SGHAT, CDR2 FQDESV (reference sequence). The CDR3 runs to 16 residues. After removal of 5 bases from V and 10 bases from J, the junction contained 15 bases not matched to a gene. CDR3 sequence (DNA): TGTGCCAGCAGCCCCAGTTCGGCGGGAGGGCCTTCCGAGCAGTTCTTC. Amino acids: CASSPSSAGGPSEQFF.

Written as DNA, the CDR3 is TGTGCCAGTAGTATGGGGAGCGGGAGTTACGAGCAGTACTTC. This sequence encodes CASSMGSGSYEQYF. The chain recombines TRBV19 with TRBJ2-7; 8 bases map to TRBD2. Trimming at V came to 3 bases and at J to 4 bases, leaving 5 bases not matched to a gene. There are 14 residues in the CDR3. In germline, CDR1 is LNHDA, CDR2 SQIVND (reference sequence).

The rearrangement joins TRBV3-1 (or the pseudogene TRBV3-2) to TRBJ2-1, with D possibly being TRBD2 (6 bases). Trimming removed 4 bases from V and 0 bases from J, with 10 bases in between. The germline V gene encodes CDR1 LGHDT and CDR2 YNNKEL (reference sequence). This CDR3 comprises 15 residues. The CDR3 sequence is CASSLLTSSYNEQFF. The CDR3 nucleotides read TGTGCCAGCAGCCTGTTGACTAGCTCCTACAATGAGCAGTTCTTC.

V gene TRBV5-1 combines with J gene TRBJ2-5; D possibly corresponds to TRBD2 (5 bases). Germline lookup yields CDR1 SGHRS and CDR2 YFSETQ. Trimming took 4 bases from V and 4 from J, leaving 23 bases between them. The CDR3 length is 17 residues. As DNA, the CDR3 is TGCGCCAGCAGCCTGGAACGGTCCCTAGCAGTCCCAGAGACCCAGTACTTC. It specifies CASSLERSLAVPETQYF.

The V call is TRBV28, the J call TRBJ1-2; no clear D. The CDR3 loop spans 12 amino acids. Trimming took off 2 bases at V and 8 bases at J, with 9 bases between the two ends. Germline values: CDR1 MDHEN, CDR2 SYDVKM. The CDR3 DNA reads TGTGCCAGCAGTTTAATCCAAAGCGGCTACACCTTC. This encodes CASSLIQSGYTF.

The chain employs TRBV5-8 and TRBJ2-3; 13 nucleotides align to TRBD2. Germline-derived CDR1 and CDR2 are SGHTS and YDEGEE. The V gene end was trimmed by 4 bases and the J gene end by 2 bases; junction bases not matched to a gene: 4. CDR3 size: 16 residues. The CDR3 region is CASSPTSGRATDTQYF. CDR3 DNA sequence: TGTGCCAGCAGCCCAACTAGCGGGAGGGCCACAGATACGCAGTATTTT.

The CDR3 DNA is TGTGCCAGCAGGTCTATCTACGAGCAGTACTTC. It yields the protein CASRSIYEQYF. V usage is TRBV12-3 or TRBV12-4 and J usage is TRBJ2-7; no clear D. The CDR3 contains 11 residues. Trimming stripped 6 bases from V and 3 bases from J, with 6 bases between.

This clone was picked up one time. This chain links TRBV19 with TRBJ2-6, with D perhaps TRBD1 (5 bases). Trimming cost V 7 bases and J 3 bases, with 13 bases left between them. CDR1 is LNHDA, CDR2 SQIVND, per germline (reference sequence). The CDR3 contains 15 residues. The DNA of the CDR3 is TGTGCCAGTACCCTTCAGGGCTTTGGGGCCAACGTCCTGACTTTC. This encodes CASTLQGFGANVLTF.

The V and J genes are TRBV18 and TRBJ2-3; D perhaps matches TRBD2 (6 bases). The V and J ends lost 3 bases and 2 bases respectively, with 18 bases between them. Germline CDR1 KGHSH, CDR2 LQKENI. The CDR3 covers 17 residues. The CDR3 DNA reads TGTGCCAGCTCACCTGGAAGGATCGGGGGTTACACAGATACGCAGTATTTT. Protein product: CASSPGRIGGYTDTQYF. The entire variable domain, with the rest obtained from reference TRBV18 and TRBJ2-3, is as follows: NAGVMQNPRHLVRRRGQEARLRCSPMKGHSHVYWYRQLPEEGLKFMVYLQKENIIDESGMPKERFSAEFPKEGPSILRIQQVVRGDSAAYFCASSPGRIGGYTDTQYFGPGTRLTVL.

The rearrangement links TRBV6-5 to TRBJ1-2; tentatively, D is TRBD1 (5 bases). Trimming took 6 bases from V and 5 from J, leaving 13 bases between them. CDR1 MNHEY and CDR2 SVGAGI come from the germline V gene. This CDR3 spans 13 amino acids. This CDR3 is CASRRDGYYGYTF. As DNA, the CDR3 is TGTGCCAGCAGGCGGGACGGATATTATGGCTACACCTTC.

This chain uses TRBV3-1 (or the pseudogene TRBV3-2) with TRBJ2-3, with 11 bases lining up with TRBD2. Trimming took 1 base from V and 5 from J; bases not matched to a gene: 11. Germline assignment: CDR1 LGHDT and CDR2 YNNKEL (reference sequence). The CDR3 is 18 amino acids. The CDR3 loop reads CASSQGLAGGRTKDTQYF. For the CDR3, the DNA is TGTGCCAGCAGCCAAGGATTAGCGGGGGGGCGCACGAAAGATACGCAGTATTTT.

This chain links TRBV3-1 (or the pseudogene TRBV3-2) with TRBJ1-5, with TRBD1 identical over 7 bases. Germline V CDR1 and CDR2: LGHDT, YNNKEL (reference sequence). CDR3 length equals 14 residues. V shed 3 bases and J 4 bases; nucleotides not matched to a gene: 3. Here the CDR3 DNA reads TGTGCCAGCAGCCACTCGGACAGGAATCAGCCCCAGCATTTT. Translated, it gives CASSHSDRNQPQHF.

This clone is a singleton in its sample. Written as DNA, the CDR3 is TGTGCCAGCAGCCAAGATCCCCTAGCGGGAGGGGGCGAGCAGTACTTC. This encodes CASSQDPLAGGGEQYF. The chain links TRBV4-2 to TRBJ2-7; 12 bases fit TRBD2. V shed 0 bases, J shed 6 bases, and the junction held 6 bases outside the gene matches. CDR1 is LGHNA and CDR2 is YNFKEQ in the germline V gene. This CDR3 spans 16 amino acids.

The J gene is TRBJ2-7, the V gene TRBV28; TRBD2 matches at 7 bases. V was pared by 0 bases and J by 5 bases, with 7 bases of the junction left unmatched. Germline CDR1 reads MDHEN; CDR2 reads SYDVKM. The CDR3 is made up of 15 amino acids. The CDR3: CASSLWGGGGHEQYF. In nucleotides, the CDR3 is TGTGCCAGCAGTTTATGGGGCGGGGGAGGCCACGAGCAGTACTTC.

The chain couples TRBV24-1 to TRBJ2-3; 9 bases align to TRBD1. The length of the CDR3 is 14 residues. Trimming cost V 7 bases and J 6 bases; bases outside gene matches: 7. The V gene's germline CDR1 is KGHDR and CDR2 SFDVKD. CDR3 region: CATSSQGAVDTQYF. The CDR3 DNA reads as TGTGCCACCAGCTCACAGGGGGCAGTTGATACGCAGTATTTT.

The CDR3 DNA reads as TGTGCCAGTAGTCGCAGGTCGACAGGGAGCTCCTACGAGCAGTACTTC. Encoded protein: CASSRRSTGSSYEQYF. V gene TRBV19 combines with J gene TRBJ2-7; the match to TRBD1 covers 7 bases. Germline V gene data show CDR1 as LNHDA and CDR2 as SQIVND (reference sequence). Losses at the gene ends were 5 bases for V and 0 bases for J; bases not matched to a gene: 10. The CDR3 is 16 residues long.

The genes are TRBV3-1 (or the pseudogene TRBV3-2) and TRBJ2-3, with D possibly TRBD2 on 6 matching bases. The CDR3 runs 15 residues. V lost 5 bases and J 2 bases, leaving 14 bases between the germline ends. Per germline, CDR1 LGHDT and CDR2 YNNKEL (reference sequence). CDR3 region: CASSYASDYTDTQYF. The CDR3, as DNA: TGTGCCAGCAGCTACGCTAGCGACTACACAGATACGCAGTATTTT.